The 21 T cell receptor beta chains reported below all come from one sample, sequenced in a study of identical twins. MiXCR, applied by TCRdb to the 5' RACE reads, yields one record per CDR3 protein. This table holds about 920,000 distinct CDR3 sequences, around 12% found once. This same sample was also taken into another study, of yellow fever vaccine responses in identical twins.

Input material: PBMCs. The receptor source for this set is a woman aged 18 to 35 in good health.

The CDR3 DNA reads TGCAGTGCCACCTCGGACAGGGAGACTAGCGGGATAACCTACAATGAGCAGTTCTTC. Residues: CSATSDRETSGITYNEQFF. The chain links TRBV20-1 to TRBJ2-1, with TRBD2 matching 11 bases. Germline trimming cut 6 bases from V and 2 bases from J; bases unmatched to any gene: 18. The CDR3 runs to 19 residues. The germline CDR1 and CDR2 sequences are DFQATT and SNEGSKA (reference sequence).

This clonotype has more than one count but fewer than ten. The chain combines TRBV6-1 with TRBJ2-5; 9 positions agree with TRBD1. Germline V gene sequence: CDR1 MNHNS, CDR2 SASEGT. There are 16 residues in the CDR3. With V trimmed by 6 bases and J by 5 bases, 13 bases remained unmatched. CDR3 nucleotide sequence: TGTGCCAGCAGCCCAGCGTTGGGACAGGGCGGGGAGACCCAGTACTTC. Amino acids: CASSPALGQGGETQYF.

The chain carries TRBV6-1 and TRBJ1-2, with TRBD1 matching over 7 bases. CDR3 length equals 15 residues. Germline-derived CDR1 and CDR2 are MNHNS and SASEGT. V lost 6 bases, J lost 8 bases, and 15 bases stayed unmatched. This chain's CDR3 is CASRAYNSGQVGYTF. CDR3 in DNA: TGTGCCAGCAGGGCCTACAATTCCGGACAGGTCGGCTACACCTTC.

This clonotype has a handful of counts. The rearrangement joins TRBV19 to TRBJ1-1, with TRBD1 as a possible D gene (6 bases). The ends were cut back, 6 bases at V and 4 bases at J, with 18 bases in the middle. Germline V CDR1 and CDR2: LNHDA, SQIVND (reference sequence). The CDR3 runs to 15 residues. DNA of the CDR3: TGTGCCAGTAGGACCCTACAGGGAGGCGCCACTGAAGCTTTCTTT. Residues: CASRTLQGGATEAFF.

In its sample, this clonotype was seen many times. This sequence joins TRBV12-3 or TRBV12-4 and TRBJ2-7; D is ambiguous. V was trimmed by 1 base and J by 3 bases, leaving 4 bases between them. The CDR3 covers 12 residues. CDR3 bases: TGTGCCAGCAGTTTAGTCCGCTACGAGCAGTACTTC. Protein product: CASSLVRYEQYF.

The sample holds a few counts of this clonotype. The rearrangement links TRBV28 to TRBJ2-7; D unresolved. CDR3 length equals 13 residues. Germline loops: CDR1 MDHEN, CDR2 SYDVKM. V was clipped by 6 bases and J by 6 bases, with 15 bases between them. The CDR3 sequence is CASRSPPTTEQYF. The DNA of the CDR3 is TGTGCCAGCAGGAGCCCTCCAACAACCGAGCAGTACTTC.

This clonotype has just a few counts. The J gene is TRBJ2-5, the V gene TRBV6-1, with TRBD2 as a possible D gene (5 bases). V dropped 10 bases and J dropped 5 bases, with 14 bases sitting between them. From germline, CDR1 is MNHNS and CDR2 SASEGT. The CDR3 sequence is 12 residues long. The CDR3 bases are TGTGCCACTAGAGAGGGCGGGGAGACCCAGTACTTC. This translates into CATREGGETQYF.

This chain uses TRBV12-3 or TRBV12-4 with TRBJ2-7; 7 bases agree with TRBD1. This CDR3 is built from 14 residues. CDR3 sequence reads: CVSSRGLGGAEQYV. CDR3 coding DNA: TGTGTCAGCAGCCGCGGTCTAGGGGGCGCCGAGCAGTACGTC.

This clonotype appeared a few times. Here the CDR3 reads CASSYTQGAPTEAFF. Written as DNA, the CDR3 is TGTGCCAGCAGTTACACGCAGGGGGCGCCCACTGAAGCTTTCTTT. The gene calls are TRBV6-5 and TRBJ1-1; 8 bases map to TRBD1. The CDR3 is 15 amino acids. Germline loops: CDR1 MNHEY, CDR2 SVGAGI. V dropped 2 bases and J dropped 4; count of bases not matched to a gene: 6.

The chain is built from TRBV27 and TRBJ2-3; D gene unclear. The germline V and J ends were trimmed by 3 bases and 0 bases, with 10 bases remaining between them. The CDR3 is 15 amino acids. Germline CDR1 reads MNHEY; CDR2 reads SMNVEV (reference sequence). CDR3 amino acids: CASSFPGSSTDTQYF. CDR3 in DNA: TGTGCCAGCAGTTTCCCAGGATCTAGCACAGATACGCAGTATTTT.

The table lists this clonotype with a few counts. The rearrangement uses TRBV5-6 and TRBJ1-2; tentative D call: TRBD1 (6 bases). V lost 0 bases and J lost 8, with 14 bases in between. Germline V CDR1 and CDR2: SGHDT, YYEEEE. CDR3 length: 14 residues. The CDR3, as DNA: TGTGCCAGCAGCTTGGAAAGCAGGGGACTGGGCTACACCTTC. Translating gives CASSLESRGLGYTF.

The chain is built from TRBV28 and TRBJ1-6; D not certain. V lost 2 bases and J 9 bases, leaving 11 bases between the germline ends. Germline loops: CDR1 MDHEN, CDR2 SYDVKM. The CDR3 consists of 14 residues. CDR3 coding DNA: TGTGCCAGCAGTTTAGCGGGTTTGGGTTCACCCCTCCACTTT. It translates to CASSLAGLGSPLHF.

The V gene is TRBV7-9, the J gene TRBJ2-1; D uncertain. The CDR3 has 13 amino acids. Germline lookup yields CDR1 SEHNR and CDR2 FQNEAQ (reference sequence). The ends were cut back, 2 bases at V and 10 bases at J, with 12 bases in the middle. The CDR3, as DNA: TGTGCCAGCAGCTTAATCACCCGTGGGGAGCAGTTCTTC. Translation gives CASSLITRGEQFF.

This chain connects TRBV12-3 or TRBV12-4 to TRBJ2-1; no clear D. The CDR3 covers 10 residues. The ends were cut back, 9 bases at V and 7 bases at J, with 7 bases in the middle. The CDR3: CASGMNEQFF. In DNA, the CDR3 is TGTGCCAGTGGAATGAATGAGCAGTTCTTC.

This clonotype was seen a handful of times. The V call is TRBV20-1, the J call TRBJ1-1, with 8 nucleotides matching TRBD1. The CDR3 extends over 15 amino acids. The V and J ends lost 2 bases and 7 bases, in that order; junction bases with no gene match: 12. Germline V gene data show CDR1 as DFQATT and CDR2 as SNEGSKA (reference sequence). The CDR3 sequence is CSARLLDRAGGEAFF. CDR3 in DNA: TGCAGTGCTAGACTTCTGGACAGGGCAGGGGGTGAAGCTTTCTTT.

The rearrangement uses TRBV4-1 and TRBJ2-7, with a tentative D call TRBD1 (5 bases). Germline V CDR1 and CDR2: MGHRA, YSYEKL. The CDR3 covers 15 residues. V was cut by 0 bases and J by 2 bases, with 11 bases left in between. The CDR3 loop reads CASSQESGLPYEQYF. For the CDR3, the DNA is TGCGCCAGCAGCCAAGAGTCAGGGCTTCCCTACGAGCAGTACTTC.

This clonotype was counted ten times or more. The chain recombines TRBV5-1 with TRBJ2-7; 14 bases line up with TRBD2. The trim removed 4 bases at V and 5 bases at J, leaving 8 bases unmatched. There are 16 residues in the CDR3. Germline V gene sequence: CDR1 SGHRS, CDR2 YFSETQ. The CDR3 protein is CASSHPGLAGAHEQYF. Written as DNA, the CDR3 is TGCGCCAGCAGCCACCCGGGACTAGCGGGAGCCCACGAGCAGTACTTC.

The table lists this clonotype with a few counts. V usage is TRBV14 and J usage is TRBJ2-2, with D tentatively TRBD1 (5 bases). Germline CDR1 is SGHDN and CDR2 is FVKESK. CDR3 length: 17 amino acids. V was pared by 0 bases and J by 1 base, with 12 bases between. The CDR3 DNA reads as TGTGCCAGCAGCCAAGATAGGCAGGGATTGAACACCGGGGAGCTGTTTTTT. The encoded protein is CASSQDRQGLNTGELFF.

V usage is TRBV18 and J usage is TRBJ2-2; D tentatively reads TRBD1 or TRBD2 (5 bases each). The V end lost 2 bases, the J end lost 4 bases, and 14 bases lay between the germline ends. Germline V gene lookup returns CDR1 KGHSH and CDR2 LQKENI. CDR3 length: 16 residues. CDR3 region: CASSPEVGDRTGELFF. The CDR3 bases are TGTGCCAGCTCACCAGAGGTAGGGGACCGCACCGGGGAGCTGTTTTTT.

This clonotype was counted only a few times. J is TRBJ2-2 and V is TRBV7-9, with 7 bases that match TRBD1. Per germline, CDR1 SEHNR and CDR2 FQNEAQ (reference sequence). The CDR3 consists of 14 residues. Unmatched junction bases numbered 7, after V lost 5 bases and J lost 7 bases. CDR3 bases: TGTGCCAGCAGCCCAACACAGGGGATCGGGGAGCTGTTTTTT. The encoded protein is CASSPTQGIGELFF. The entire variable domain, with the rest obtained from reference TRBV7-9 and TRBJ2-2, is as follows: DTGVSQNPRHKITKRGQNVTFRCDPISEHNRLYWYRQTLGQGPEFLTYFQNEAQLEKSRLLSDRFSAERPKGSFSTLEIQRTEQGDSAMYLCASSPTQGIGELFFGEGSRLTVL.

This clonotype was seen a few times. The rearrangement links TRBV6-1 to TRBJ2-7; D is possibly TRBD1 (5 bases). CDR3 size: 13 residues. Germline CDR1 and CDR2: MNHNS and SASEGT. CDR3 bases: TGTGCCAGCAGCGAAGGGGCGGCGCGGGAGCAGTACGTC. It translates to CASSEGAAREQYV.